The 27 T cell receptor beta chains below all came from one sample that was sequenced in a study of blood T cell repertoires in COVID-19. Measured with immunoSEQ multiplex PCR; TCRdb has only the in-frame clones, and not every one. Found here are approximately 150,000 clones, around 90% of them singletons; the top ten hold around 1.6%. Sequenced: peripheral blood. Every receptor here comes from a human donor in a cohort sampled during active COVID-19.

This chain joins TRBV4-2 and TRBJ2-3; D uncertain. In germline, CDR1 is LGHNA, CDR2 YNFKEQ. This CDR3 comprises 14 residues. V was trimmed by 1 base and J by 6 bases, leaving 11 bases between them. CDR3: CASSQGPGSDTQYF. The CDR3, as DNA: TGTGCCAGCAGCCAAGGACCGGGTTCGGATACGCAGTATTTT.

This chain connects TRBV27 to TRBJ1-1; possible D gene TRBD1, 6 bases. The CDR3 sequence is 14 residues long. V lost 6 bases to trimming and J lost 5 bases, with 16 bases between them. Germline V gene sequence: CDR1 MNHEY, CDR2 SMNVEV (reference sequence). The CDR3 sequence: CASSQKGGITEAFF. The CDR3, as DNA: TGTGCCAGCAGCCAAAAGGGGGGGATTACTGAAGCTTTCTTT.

This clone was seen only a few times. The rearrangement uses TRBV30 and TRBJ1-5, with a weak D call TRBD1 (5 bases). The germline CDR1 and CDR2 sequences are GTSNPN and SVGIG (reference sequence). The V end was cut by 2 bases, the J end by 0 bases, with 8 bases between. This CDR3 is built from 14 residues. CDR3 DNA sequence: TGTGCCTGGAGTCGGACAAATAGCAATCAGCCCCAGCATTTT. Amino acids: CAWSRTNSNQPQHF.

The chain uses TRBV19 and TRBJ2-3; 9 nucleotides align to TRBD2. Losses at the gene ends were 6 bases for V and 3 bases for J; bases not matched to a gene: 7. CDR3 length equals 15 residues. Germline loops: CDR1 LNHDA, CDR2 SQIVND (reference sequence). The CDR3 region has the DNA TGTGCCAGTAGCCTACTAGCGGGCCTGACAGATACGCAGTATTTT. It codes for CASSLLAGLTDTQYF.

This sequence joins TRBV27 and TRBJ2-3; D is possibly TRBD1 (6 bases). In germline, CDR1 is MNHEY, CDR2 SMNVEV (reference sequence). The CDR3 consists of 15 residues. V was trimmed by 0 bases and J by 2 bases, leaving 9 bases between them. The CDR3 reads CASSLSQGITDTQYF. CDR3 nucleotide sequence: TGTGCCAGCAGTTTATCCCAGGGGATCACAGATACGCAGTATTTT.

The chain employs TRBV7-6 and TRBJ2-3, with 9 bases lining up with TRBD1. Germline trimming cut 6 bases from V and 0 bases from J; bases unmatched to any gene: 1. Germline assignment: CDR1 SGHVS and CDR2 FNYEAQ. The CDR3 contains 14 residues. The CDR3 here is CASRQGASTDTQYF. For the CDR3, the DNA is TGTGCCAGCAGACAGGGGGCTAGCACAGATACGCAGTATTTT.

V usage is TRBV11-2 and J usage is TRBJ1-5, with D perhaps matching TRBD1 (6 bases). CDR1 is SGHAT and CDR2 is FQNNGV in the germline V gene. CDR3 length equals 15 residues. Trimming stripped 4 bases from V and 0 bases from J, with 10 bases between. The CDR3, as DNA: TGTGCCAGCAGCTATGGACAGCTTAGCAATCAGCCCCAGCATTTT. It translates to CASSYGQLSNQPQHF.

The chain joins TRBV27 to TRBJ2-7, with TRBD1 as a possible D gene (5 bases). V was shortened by 3 bases and J by 1 base, with 10 bases between the two germline ends. There are 14 residues in the CDR3. Germline V gene lookup returns CDR1 MNHEY and CDR2 SMNVEV (reference sequence). The CDR3 DNA is TGTGCCAGCAGTTTTACGACAGCATCCTACGAGCAGTACTTC. Translating gives CASSFTTASYEQYF.

This chain uses TRBV7-3 with TRBJ2-3; 7 nucleotides align to TRBD2. J gave up 8 bases and V 6 bases, and 8 bases lay outside the gene matches. CDR3 length: 13 amino acids. Germline CDR1 and CDR2: SGHTA and FQGTGA. CDR3 nucleotide sequence: TGTGCCAGCAGTGGGACTATTTCCTCTACGCAGTATTTT. Encoded protein: CASSGTISSTQYF.

This chain links TRBV9 with TRBJ2-3, with D maybe TRBD2 (6 bases). V lost 4 bases to trimming and J lost 2 bases, with 17 bases between them. This CDR3 region has 16 residues. CDR1 is SGDLS, CDR2 YYNGEE, per germline. The CDR3 DNA is TGTGCCAGCAGCTCCAGTGGAGGGGCACTCACAGATACGCAGTATTTT. Residues: CASSSSGGALTDTQYF.

This clone was seen just once. This chain joins TRBV27 and TRBJ1-6; possibly TRBD1 for D (5 bases). V was cut by 5 bases and J by 4 bases, with 18 bases left in between. CDR3 length: 17 amino acids. The germline gives CDR1 MNHEY, CDR2 SMNVEV (reference sequence). The CDR3 nucleotides read TGTGCCAGCAGTACAGACAGAACGAGGAGATATAATTCACCCCTCCACTTT. It yields the protein CASSTDRTRRYNSPLHF.

The chain uses TRBV6-6 and TRBJ2-5, with D possibly being TRBD2 (6 bases). Germline V lookup: CDR1 MNHNY, CDR2 SVGAGI (reference sequence). The CDR3 runs to 12 residues. V dropped 10 bases and J dropped 7 bases, with 16 bases sitting between them. The CDR3 loop is CAIGGGDGTQYF. CDR3 nucleotide sequence: TGTGCCATAGGCGGAGGGGATGGGACCCAGTACTTC.

The rearrangement uses TRBV7-3 and TRBJ2-5; D is unresolved. CDR1 and CDR2 (germline): SGHTA, FQGTGA. The V and J ends lost 0 bases and 0 bases respectively, with 5 bases between them. There are 14 residues in the CDR3. The chain's CDR3 is CASSLTSYQETQYF. The CDR3 coding sequence is TGTGCCAGCAGCTTAACTTCTTACCAAGAGACCCAGTACTTC.

The J gene is TRBJ2-5, the V gene TRBV5-1, with a tentative D call TRBD2 (7 bases). CDR1 is SGHRS, CDR2 YFSETQ, per germline. The CDR3 is 15 residues long. V was cut by 4 bases and J by 2 bases, with 15 bases left in between. The CDR3 sequence: CASSMEGGIQETQYF. In DNA form, the CDR3 reads TGCGCCAGCAGCATGGAGGGGGGGATACAAGAGACCCAGTACTTC.

In this sample, this clone turned up once. This rearrangement joins TRBV10-3 to TRBJ2-2; 9 nucleotides line up with TRBD1. Germline values: CDR1 ENHRY, CDR2 SYGVKD. The trim removed 5 bases at V and 3 bases at J, leaving 7 bases unmatched. This CDR3 region has 16 residues. The CDR3 here is CAISRSGQGYTGELFF. The CDR3 DNA sequence: TGTGCCATCAGTAGATCCGGACAGGGGTACACCGGGGAGCTGTTTTTT.

V gene TRBV7-3 combines with J gene TRBJ1-1; TRBD1 aligns across 7 bases. From germline, CDR1 is SGHTA and CDR2 FQGTGA. V gave up 5 bases and J gave up 5 bases; unmatched junction bases: 5. This CDR3 is built from 13 residues. This CDR3 is CASSPGGGTEAFF. CDR3 DNA: TGTGCCAGCAGCCCAGGGGGTGGGACTGAAGCTTTCTTT.

This rearrangement joins TRBV7-3 to TRBJ1-5; D is unresolved. Trimming shortened V by 1 base and J by 3 bases, and 16 bases separated the two germline ends. The CDR3 has 17 residues. Germline assignment: CDR1 SGHTA and CDR2 FQGTGA. CDR3 sequence reads: CASSLRIRQSLNQPQHF. The CDR3, as DNA: TGTGCCAGCAGCTTAAGAATCAGGCAGTCTCTCAATCAGCCCCAGCATTTT.

The gene calls are TRBV9 and TRBJ1-2; 8 nucleotides agree with TRBD1. V shed 2 bases and J 5 bases; nucleotides not matched to a gene: 14. Germline V gene lookup returns CDR1 SGDLS and CDR2 YYNGEE. CDR3 length: 17 amino acids. The CDR3 sequence is CASSVEYDRGDEYGYTF. CDR3 bases: TGTGCCAGCAGCGTGGAATACGACAGGGGCGACGAGTATGGCTACACCTTC.

The chain has TRBV9 and TRBJ2-7; TRBD1 aligns across 11 bases. CDR1 and CDR2 from the germline V gene are SGDLS and YYNGEE. V lost 2 bases, J lost 4 bases, and 5 bases stayed unmatched. The CDR3 extends over 15 amino acids. CDR3 DNA: TGTGCCAGCAGCGTCGGACAGGGGGCTGGGTACGAGCAGTACTTC. Encoded protein: CASSVGQGAGYEQYF.

V and J are TRBV6-5 and TRBJ2-7; 7 bases map to TRBD1. Germline V lookup: CDR1 MNHEY, CDR2 SVGAGI. The V and J ends lost 5 bases and 0 bases, in that order; junction bases with no gene match: 7. This CDR3 has 15 amino acids. The CDR3 is CASSPDRIDSYEQYF. The CDR3 nucleotides read TGTGCCAGCAGTCCGGACAGGATTGACTCCTACGAGCAGTACTTC.

This chain uses TRBV7-9 with TRBJ2-7; 8 bases fit TRBD1. The CDR3 totals 13 residues. Germline V CDR1 and CDR2: SEHNR, FQNEAQ (reference sequence). V shed 10 bases and J 3 bases; nucleotides not matched to a gene: 8. This CDR3 is CATSGTGNYEQYF. CDR3 DNA sequence: TGTGCCACCTCCGGGACAGGCAACTACGAGCAGTACTTC.

This rearrangement joins TRBV6-5 to TRBJ2-1; D is uncertain. The CDR3 loop spans 14 amino acids. Looked up from germline, CDR1 is MNHEY and CDR2 is SVGAGI. V was shortened by 0 bases and J by 7 bases, with 10 bases between the two germline ends. As DNA, the CDR3 is TGTGCCAGCAGTTACTCCGGGTCCGTGAATGAGCAGTTCTTC. Translation gives CASSYSGSVNEQFF.

This sequence joins TRBV11-2 and TRBJ2-7, with D possibly TRBD1 on 6 matching bases. Trimming shortened V by 1 base and J by 3 bases, and 7 bases separated the two germline ends. The length of the CDR3 is 13 residues. Germline CDR1 SGHAT, CDR2 FQNNGV. CDR3 bases: TGTGCCAGCAGCTTAGGCAGGGGCTACGAGCAGTACTTC. It is translated as CASSLGRGYEQYF. Full variable domain (outside the CDR3, taken from reference TRBV11-2 and TRBJ2-7): EAGVAQSPRYKIIEKRQSVAFWCNPISGHATLYWYQQILGQGPKLLIQFQNNGVVDDSQLPKDRFSAERLKGVDSTLKIQPAKLEDSAVYLCASSLGRGYEQYFGPGTRLTVT.

This clone came up a few times. The V gene is TRBV6-5, the J gene TRBJ2-2, with D possibly being TRBD2 (6 bases). The germline V gene encodes CDR1 MNHEY and CDR2 SVGAGI. The CDR3 contains 14 residues. Trimming stripped 0 bases from V and 5 bases from J, with 7 bases between. The DNA for the CDR3 is TGTGCCAGCAGTTACTCTCGGGGGACCGGGGAGCTGTTTTTT. Protein sequence: CASSYSRGTGELFF.

Concerning this clone: Other DNA variants within this sample encode the same CDR3. The chain has TRBV6-6 and TRBJ1-5; a possible D gene is TRBD1 (6 bases). The germline V gene encodes CDR1 MNHNY and CDR2 SVGAGI (reference sequence). V was shortened by 4 bases and J by 1 base, with 11 bases between the two germline ends. This CDR3 comprises 15 residues. The CDR3 DNA sequence: TGTGCCAGCAGTTTACAGGGAGGGAGCAATCAGCCCCAGCATTTT. Amino acids: CASSLQGGSNQPQHF.

The V gene is TRBV5-6, the J gene TRBJ2-5; 9 bases match TRBD1. Germline V gene lookup returns CDR1 SGHDT and CDR2 YYEEEE. The ends lost 4 bases at V and 8 bases at J; junction bases unmatched: 6. There are 13 residues in the CDR3. The CDR3: CASSGGQGTTQYF. CDR3 nucleotides: TGTGCCAGCAGCGGCGGACAGGGGACAACCCAGTACTTC.

The V call is TRBV27, the J call TRBJ1-1, with a possible D match to TRBD1 (5 bases). The germline gives CDR1 MNHEY, CDR2 SMNVEV (reference sequence). CDR3 length: 13 residues. With 6 bases removed from V and 5 bases from J, the gap between germline ends came to 13 bases. CDR3 bases: TGTGCCAGCAGACCAGGGTTTTCGACTGAAGCTTTCTTT. Amino acids: CASRPGFSTEAFF.